Listed below are T cell receptor beta chains from one sample, sequenced in a study of T cell changes during pregnancy in multiple sclerosis. Measured with immunoSEQ multiplex PCR; TCRdb has only the in-frame clones, and not every one. The sample lists about 80,000 clones, roughly 94% seen once, with 1.4% to 1.5% in the top ten. Specimen: peripheral blood, collected before pregnancy. All receptors derive from a female donor with multiple sclerosis, enrolled in a pregnancy study. CDR3s leave out the opening cysteine and the closing phenylalanine or tryptophan. Fields, in order: V gene, CDR3 protein.

>TRBV2
ASSLNLVSNQPQH
>TRBV25-1
ASTIPGTDTQY
>TRBV6-5
ASSYSNRNTEAF
>TRBV4-1
ASSQLAGDTYEQY
>TRBV6-5
ASSTVGQYNYGYT
>TRBV6-5
ASSGQGGLNEKLF
>TRBV5-1
ASRTESSYNSPLH
>TRBV7-9
ASSLEGLASNEQF
>TRBV6-1
ASIRTGGAFEQY
>TRBV9
ASSGSGGAIVGSYNEQF
>TRBV15
ATGTGTSGGDTGELF
>TRBV6-8
ASSYGWQGGNTDTQY
>TRBV6-5
ASSPGGAHGYT
>TRBV6-5
ASSQDLGGTEAF
>TRBV5-1
ASSSDIVSGNTIY
>TRBV2
ASRAWTGGNEKLF